Sequencing of this TCR beta chain was carried out in a study of CD8 T cells in ankylosing spondylitis. This clonotype has only a few counts. The antigen is not known. MiXCR was run by TCRdb on the 5' RACE reads, yielding one entry per CDR3 protein. There are 750,000 to 850,000 distinct CDR3 sequences in the sample; 12% occur only once, and 0.51% lies in the top ten. Findings of the study overall: Ankylosing spondylitis blood seemed to carry a telltale TCR beta motif made of about 8 highly homologous variants.

Trimming pared 3 bases from V and 3 bases from J, leaving 15 bases between. The V gene's germline CDR1 is SEHNR and CDR2 FQNEAQ (reference sequence). The CDR3 has 15 amino acids. This chain connects TRBV7-9 to TRBJ2-7, with D perhaps TRBD1 or TRBD2 (6 bases each). Sequencing was done on a sample of blood, either unsorted or a sorted T cell fraction (not recorded which). The sequence came from a male donor with ankylosing spondylitis. The CDR3 nucleotides are TGTGCCAGCAGCTTGGGGGCGGGGACGAGCTACGAGCAGTACTTC. Its protein product is CASSLGAGTSYEQYF.